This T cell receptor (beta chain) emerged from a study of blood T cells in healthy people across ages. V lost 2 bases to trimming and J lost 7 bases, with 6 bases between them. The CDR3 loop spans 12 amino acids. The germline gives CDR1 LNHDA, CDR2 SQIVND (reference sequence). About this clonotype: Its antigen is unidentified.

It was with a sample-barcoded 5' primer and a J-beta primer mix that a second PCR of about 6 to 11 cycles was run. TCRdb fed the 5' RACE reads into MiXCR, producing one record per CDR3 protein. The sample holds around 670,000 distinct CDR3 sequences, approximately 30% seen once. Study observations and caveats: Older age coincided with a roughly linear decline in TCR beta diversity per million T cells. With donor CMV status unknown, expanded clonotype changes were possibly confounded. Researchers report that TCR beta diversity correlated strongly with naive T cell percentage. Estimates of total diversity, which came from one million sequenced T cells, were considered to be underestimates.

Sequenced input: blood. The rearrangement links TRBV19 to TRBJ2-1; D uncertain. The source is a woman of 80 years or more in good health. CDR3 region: CASSILENEQFF. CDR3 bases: TGTGCCAGTAGTATATTGGAGAATGAGCAGTTCTTC. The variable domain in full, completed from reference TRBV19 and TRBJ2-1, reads DGGITQSPKYLFRKEGQNVTLSCEQNLNHDAMYWYRQDPGQGLRLIYYSQIVNDFQKGDIAEGYSVSREKKESFPLTVTSAQKNPTAFYLCASSILENEQFFGPGTRLTVL.